The clone carrying this T cell receptor (beta chain) was seen a single time. The data belong to a study of blood T cell repertoires in COVID-19. About the research overall: COVID-19 samples, acute and convalescent, were from the United States, Italy and Spain. T cells, B-cell-depleted T cells, or PBMCs provided the cDNA or gDNA that served as material.

Authors' processing steps: Amplification with reference gene primers provided the estimates of nucleated cell counts. TCRdb's copy holds only in-frame clones and misses some; the assay was immunoSEQ multiplex PCR. V, J and clone size were drawn from that table, and D and trimming were deduced from the DNA. The sample consists of about 15,000 clones, 87% of them appearing once. The V and J ends lost 6 bases and 0 bases respectively, with 12 bases between them. CDR1 and CDR2 from the germline V gene are MNHEY and SMNVEV (reference sequence). The CDR3 length is 15 residues. This sequence originates from a human donor in a cohort sampled during active COVID-19. Sequenced input: peripheral blood. The chain employs TRBV27 and TRBJ1-5, with no clear D. The CDR3 region is CASSPSMSSNQPQHF. The CDR3 DNA is TGTGCCAGCAGCCCTAGTATGAGTAGCAATCAGCCCCAGCATTTT.